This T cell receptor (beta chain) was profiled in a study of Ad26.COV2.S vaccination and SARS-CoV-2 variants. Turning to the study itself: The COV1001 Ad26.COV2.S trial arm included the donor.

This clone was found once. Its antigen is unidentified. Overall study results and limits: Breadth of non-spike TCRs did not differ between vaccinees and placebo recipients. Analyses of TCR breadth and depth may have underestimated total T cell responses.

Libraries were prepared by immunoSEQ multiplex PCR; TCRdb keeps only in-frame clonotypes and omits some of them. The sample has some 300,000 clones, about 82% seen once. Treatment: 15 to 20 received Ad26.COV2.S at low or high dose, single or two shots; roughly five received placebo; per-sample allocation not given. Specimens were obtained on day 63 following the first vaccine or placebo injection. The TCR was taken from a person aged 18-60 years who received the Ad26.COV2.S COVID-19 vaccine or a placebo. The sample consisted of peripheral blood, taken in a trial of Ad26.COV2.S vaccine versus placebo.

CDR3 region: CASTSGGRVNIQYF. The CDR3 DNA reads TGTGCCAGCACGTCGGGGGGAAGGGTAAACATTCAGTACTTC. J is TRBJ2-4 and V is TRBV6-5; TRBD2 matches at 7 bases. The V and J ends lost 7 bases and 6 bases, in that order; junction bases with no gene match: 9. Germline V CDR1 and CDR2: MNHEY, SVGAGI. CDR3 length: 14 residues.